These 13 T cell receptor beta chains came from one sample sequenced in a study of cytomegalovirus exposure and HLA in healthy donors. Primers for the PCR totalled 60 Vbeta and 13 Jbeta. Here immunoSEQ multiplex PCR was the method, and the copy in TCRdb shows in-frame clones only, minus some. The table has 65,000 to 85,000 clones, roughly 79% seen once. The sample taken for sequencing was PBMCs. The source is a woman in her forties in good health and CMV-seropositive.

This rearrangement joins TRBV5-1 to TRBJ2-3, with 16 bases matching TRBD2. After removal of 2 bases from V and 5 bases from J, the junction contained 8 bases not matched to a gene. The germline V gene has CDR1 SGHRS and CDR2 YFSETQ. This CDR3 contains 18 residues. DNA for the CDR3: TGCGCCAGCAGCTTAGCCGGGACTAGCGGGGGGGCTATAGATACGCAGTATTTT. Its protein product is CASSLAGTSGGAIDTQYF. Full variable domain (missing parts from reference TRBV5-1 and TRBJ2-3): KAGVTQTPRYLIKTRGQQVTLSCSPISGHRSVSWYQQTPGQGLQFLFEYFSETQRNKGNFPGRFSGRQFSNSRSEMNVSTLELGDSALYLCASSLAGTSGGAIDTQYFGPGTRLTVL.

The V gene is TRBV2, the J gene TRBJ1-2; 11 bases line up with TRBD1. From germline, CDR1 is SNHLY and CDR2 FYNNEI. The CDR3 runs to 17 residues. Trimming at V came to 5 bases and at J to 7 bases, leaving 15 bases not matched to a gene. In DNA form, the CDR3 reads TGTGCCAGCAGTCGGACAGGGGGCGCAATGGTCGTTAGTGGCTACACCTTC. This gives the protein CASSRTGGAMVVSGYTF.

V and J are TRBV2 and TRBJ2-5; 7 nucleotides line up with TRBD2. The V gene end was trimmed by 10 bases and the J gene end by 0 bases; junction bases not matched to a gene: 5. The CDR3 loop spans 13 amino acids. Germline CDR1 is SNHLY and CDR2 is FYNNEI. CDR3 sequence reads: CAIPGGYQETQYF. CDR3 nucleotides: TGTGCCATCCCCGGGGGGTACCAAGAGACCCAGTACTTC.

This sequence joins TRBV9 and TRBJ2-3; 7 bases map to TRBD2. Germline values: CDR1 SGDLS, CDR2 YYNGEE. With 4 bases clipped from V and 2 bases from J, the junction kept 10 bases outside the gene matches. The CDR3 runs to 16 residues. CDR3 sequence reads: CASSPGGAGDTDTQYF. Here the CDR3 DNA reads TGTGCCAGCAGCCCCGGCGGGGCGGGGGACACAGATACGCAGTATTTT.

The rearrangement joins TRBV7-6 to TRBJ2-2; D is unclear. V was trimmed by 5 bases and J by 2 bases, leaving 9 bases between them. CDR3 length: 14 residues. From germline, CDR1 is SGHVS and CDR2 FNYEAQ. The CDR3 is CASSPQLNTGELFF. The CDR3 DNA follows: TGTGCCAGCAGCCCTCAACTTAACACCGGGGAGCTGTTTTTT.

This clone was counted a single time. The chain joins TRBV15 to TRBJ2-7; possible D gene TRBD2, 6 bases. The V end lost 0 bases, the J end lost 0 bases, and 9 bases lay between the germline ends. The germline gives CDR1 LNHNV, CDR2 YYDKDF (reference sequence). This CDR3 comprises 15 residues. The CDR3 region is CATSRDAGPSYEQYF. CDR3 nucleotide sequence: TGTGCCACCAGCAGAGACGCGGGACCCTCCTACGAGCAGTACTTC.

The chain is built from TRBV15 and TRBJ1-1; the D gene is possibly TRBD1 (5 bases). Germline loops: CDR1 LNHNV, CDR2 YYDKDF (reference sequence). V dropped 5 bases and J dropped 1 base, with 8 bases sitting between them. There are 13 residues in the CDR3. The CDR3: CATSLQGNTEAFF. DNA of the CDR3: TGTGCCACCAGCCTTCAGGGGAACACTGAAGCTTTCTTT.

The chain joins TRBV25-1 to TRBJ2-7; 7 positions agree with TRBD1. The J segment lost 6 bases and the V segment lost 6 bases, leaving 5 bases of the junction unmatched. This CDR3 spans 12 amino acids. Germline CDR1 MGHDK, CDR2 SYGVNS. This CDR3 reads CASRQTGSEQYF. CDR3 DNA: TGTGCCAGCAGACAGACAGGGTCCGAGCAGTACTTC.

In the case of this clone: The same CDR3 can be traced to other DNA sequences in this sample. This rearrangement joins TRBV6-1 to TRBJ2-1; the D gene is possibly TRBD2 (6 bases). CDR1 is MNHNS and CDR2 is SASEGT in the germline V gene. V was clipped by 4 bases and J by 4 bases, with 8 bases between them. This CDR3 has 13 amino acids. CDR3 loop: CASSAGLYNEQFF. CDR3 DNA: TGTGCCAGCAGTGCCGGACTATACAATGAGCAGTTCTTC.

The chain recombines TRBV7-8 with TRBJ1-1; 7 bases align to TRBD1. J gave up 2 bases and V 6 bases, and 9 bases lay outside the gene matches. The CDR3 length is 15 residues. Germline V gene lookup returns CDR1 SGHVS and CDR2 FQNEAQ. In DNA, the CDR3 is TGTGCCAGCAGGTTAACAGGGGCCTTAAACACTGAAGCTTTCTTT. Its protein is CASRLTGALNTEAFF.

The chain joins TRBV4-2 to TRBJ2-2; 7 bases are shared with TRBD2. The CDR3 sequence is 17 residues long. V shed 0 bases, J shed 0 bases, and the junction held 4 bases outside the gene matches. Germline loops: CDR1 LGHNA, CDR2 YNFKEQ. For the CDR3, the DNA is TGTGCCAGCAGCCAAGAACCTGGACTAGCGAACACCGGGGAGCTGTTTTTT. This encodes CASSQEPGLANTGELFF.

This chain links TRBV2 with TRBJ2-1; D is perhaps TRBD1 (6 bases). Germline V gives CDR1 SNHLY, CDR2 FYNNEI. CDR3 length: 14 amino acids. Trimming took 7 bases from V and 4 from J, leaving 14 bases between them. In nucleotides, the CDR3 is TGTGCCAGCAAGATCGACAGGCTATACAATGAGCAGTTCTTC. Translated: CASKIDRLYNEQFF.

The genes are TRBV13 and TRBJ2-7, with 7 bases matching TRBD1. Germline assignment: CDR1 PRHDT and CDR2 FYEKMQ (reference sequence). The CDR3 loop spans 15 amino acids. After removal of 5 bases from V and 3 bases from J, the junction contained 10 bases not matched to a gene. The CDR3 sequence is CASSDRDSRYYEQYF. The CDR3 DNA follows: TGTGCCAGCAGCGACCGGGACAGCCGGTACTACGAGCAGTACTTC.